The clone carrying this T cell receptor (beta chain) was seen many times. The antigen remains unidentified. The source of the sample is a study of CD8 T cells in ankylosing spondylitis. Overall study results and limits: Ankylosing spondylitis blood appeared to carry a characteristic TCR beta motif of roughly eight highly homologous variants. The study looked at matched synovial fluid samples from ankylosing spondylitis patients. Disease-linked clones were reported to be significantly enriched there. In the blood and synovial fluid of reactive arthritis, some motif variants had been previously reported.

Trimming at V came to 4 bases and at J to 2 bases, leaving 0 bases not matched to a gene. CDR1 SGHRS and CDR2 YFSETQ come from the germline V gene. This CDR3 region has 12 residues. For TCR beta, libraries came from quantitative 5'-RACE with molecular barcodes. TCRdb redid the calling of the 5' RACE reads with MiXCR, one entry per CDR3 protein. The table has 150,000 to 200,000 distinct CDR3 sequences, approximately 10% seen once. Sequenced material: blood, either unsorted or a sorted T cell fraction (not recorded which). This clonotype was obtained from a male donor with ankylosing spondylitis or in good health (not recorded which). V usage is TRBV5-1 and J usage is TRBJ2-7; 7 positions agree with TRBD1. CDR3 sequence: CASSTGAYEQYF. The CDR3 nucleotides are TGCGCCAGCAGCACAGGGGCCTACGAGCAGTACTTC.